The T cell receptor (beta chain) under discussion was sequenced for a study of T cells after somatic rescue of genetic block. Profiling relied on immunoSEQ multiplex PCR, and the TCRdb table lists in-frame clones only, not all of them. The table has about 67,000 clones, 92% seen once. CDR1 is LNHDA and CDR2 is SQIVND in the germline V gene (reference sequence). V shed 5 bases and J 2 bases; nucleotides not matched to a gene: 2. The CDR3 sequence is 15 residues long. The sequencing input was peripheral blood mononuclear cells (PBMCs). The TCR sequence derives from a middle-aged man. This chain joins TRBV19 and TRBJ2-1, with 11 bases matching TRBD2. In nucleotides, the CDR3 is TGTGCCAGTAGTCTTAGCGGGGGGGCCTACAATGAGCAGTTCTTC. Translated, it gives CASSLSGGAYNEQFF.